The 30 T cell receptor delta chains below were found in one sample sequenced in a study of gamma-delta T cells after stem cell transplantation. TCRdb redid clone calling on the RT-PCR reads using CATT. The sample gives about 1,300 delta-chain clones, around 5% of which show up once; 30% to 35% is in the top ten. Sequences were obtained from gamma-delta T cells. These receptors were taken from a human donor. It is not recorded whose cells these are; they may come from a transplant donor.

As to this clone: TCRdb lists the protein of a much larger clone for this DNA, which differs at residue 5, so this is likely a read error; the protein given here is translated from the DNA itself. The J gene is TRDJ1, the V gene TRDV2; 13 bases are shared with TRDD3. This CDR3 spans 19 amino acids. Germline assignment: CDR1 GEAIGNYY and CDR2 EKD. Trimming took 0 bases from V and 1 from J; bases not matched to a gene: 10. In DNA, the CDR3 is TGTGCCTGTGACACCGTACTGGGGGATACGCTGGTTACCACCGATAAACTCATCTTT. Its protein product is CACDTVLGDTLVTTDKLIF.

Remarks on this clone: TCRdb's protein, taken from a much larger clone, differs from this DNA's translation at residue 10, likely owing to a read error; the protein displayed comes from the DNA. This chain joins TRDV2 and TRDJ1, with TRDD3 matching 10 bases. J gave up 7 bases and V 0 bases, and 19 bases lay outside the gene matches. The CDR3 has 19 amino acids. The germline CDR1 and CDR2 sequences are GEAIGNYY and EKD. CDR3 DNA sequence: TGTGCCTGTGACACCTTATCGTCGGAAGTCTGGGGGATAGGGACTAAACTCATCTTT. Protein: CACDTLSSEVWGIGTKLIF.

This clone was counted only a few times. A far larger clone is off by one base, so a read error is likely. The rearrangement uses TRDV2 and TRDJ1; TRDD3 agrees at 12 bases. The germline V gene encodes CDR1 GEAIGNYY and CDR2 EKD. The CDR3 runs to 22 residues. CDR3 sequence: CACDTVGSGGYAAEGDTDKPIF. The CDR3 bases are TGTGCCTGTGACACCGTGGGTTCTGGGGGATACGCGGCGGAAGGAGACACCGATAAACCCATCTTT.

This clone was counted a few times. TCRdb shows a much larger clone's protein in place of this DNA's translation, and the two differ at residue 16, likely through a read error; the protein shown is translated from the DNA. The genes are TRDV2 and TRDJ1; perhaps D is TRDD2 or TRDD3 (7 bases each). The CDR3 has 19 residues. The germline V gene has CDR1 GEAIGNYY and CDR2 EKD. The CDR3 nucleotides are TGTGCCTGTGACACGGCGGGCTTTCCTACTGGGGCTTATGGCGATCAACTCATCTTT. It encodes CACDTAGFPTGAYGDQLIF.

The table lists this clone with a few counts. The rearrangement links TRDV2 to TRDJ1; TRDD3 aligns across 10 bases. V lost 3 bases and J lost 0; bases outside the gene matches: 9. Germline CDR1 and CDR2: GEAIGNYY and EKD. The CDR3 is 17 residues long. The CDR3 sequence is CACDSVLGDPYTDKLIF. As DNA, the CDR3 is TGTGCCTGTGACTCCGTACTGGGGGATCCGTACACCGATAAACTCATCTTT.

The J gene is TRDJ1, while no V gene call was made; the table assigns TRDD3, which was not confirmed against the DNA. This CDR3 is built from 17 residues. CDR3 amino acids: CATAGFPTGAYGDKLIF. The DNA for the CDR3 is TGTGCCACGGCGGGCTTTCCTACTGGGGCTTATGGCGATAAACTCATCTTT.

The chain carries TRDV2 and TRDJ3; D uncertain. The CDR3 is 19 amino acids. The V gene lost 0 bases and the J gene lost 0 bases, with 14 bases spanning the gap. Germline V gives CDR1 GEAIGNYY, CDR2 EKD. Written as DNA, the CDR3 is TGTGCCTGTGACACCGTTGACGCTGCCAGCTCCTGGGACACCCGACAGATGTTTTTC. This gives the protein CACDTVDAASSWDTRQMFF.

By frequency in the sample, this clone is large. This specimen includes other DNA sequences encoding the same CDR3. The chain has TRDV2 and TRDJ1; 10 bases are a match to TRDD3. CDR1 and CDR2 from the germline V gene are GEAIGNYY and EKD. The CDR3 is 19 residues long. Trimming at V came to 0 bases and at J to 1 base, leaving 13 bases not matched to a gene. CDR3: CACDTLGDTRERSTDKLIF. The DNA of the CDR3 is TGTGCCTGTGACACCTTGGGGGATACAAGGGAGCGAAGCACCGATAAACTCATCTTT.

About this clone itself: TCRdb attributes to this sequence the protein of a much larger clone, which differs from the DNA translation at residue 5; a read error is likely, and the protein displayed is translated from the DNA. The chain couples TRDV2 to TRDJ1; 13 positions match TRDD3. Germline lookup yields CDR1 GEAIGNYY and CDR2 EKD. CDR3 length: 21 residues. The trim removed 0 bases at V and 5 bases at J, leaving 20 bases unmatched. The CDR3, as DNA: TGTGCCTGTGACACCGTTACTGGGGGATACGCGTCACCCCTCGATCGAGATAAACTCATCTTT. Its protein is CACDTVTGGYASPLDRDKLIF.

A note on this clone: A far larger clone lies a single base away; this is likely a read error. Other DNA sequences in this sample translate to the same CDR3. This chain links TRDV2 with TRDJ1, with D uncertain. Germline values: CDR1 GEAIGNYY, CDR2 EKD. This CDR3 has 13 amino acids. The CDR3 here is CACELLNTDKLIF. In DNA form, the CDR3 reads TGTGCTTGTGAGTTACTGAACACCGATAAACTCATCTTT.

With respect to this clone: A read error likely explains why the TCRdb protein, taken from a much larger clone, differs from this DNA's translation at residue 8; the protein shown is translated from the DNA. The chain has TRDV2 and TRDJ1; maybe TRDD1 (5 bases). The CDR3 spans 14 residues. CDR1 GEAIGNYY and CDR2 EKD come from the germline V gene. Trimming removed 3 bases from V and 3 bases from J, with 13 bases in between. The CDR3 region has the DNA TGTGCCTGTGACCAAATACTGTACGCCGATAAACTCATCTTT. Protein sequence: CACDQILYADKLIF.

This clone was observed a handful of times. With only one base between it and a far larger clone, this is likely a read error. The same CDR3 also results from other DNA sequences found in this sample. The V and J genes are TRDV2 and TRDJ3; D might be TRDD3 (6 bases). With 4 bases removed from V and 0 bases from J, the gap between germline ends came to 27 bases. Germline V gene lookup returns CDR1 GEAIGNYY and CDR2 EKD. The CDR3 spans 22 residues. CDR3 sequence reads: CACDTLRGGPSPTSWDTRQMFF. For the CDR3, the DNA is TGTGCCTGTGATACCCTAAGGGGGGGACCGTCACCTACCTCCTGGGACACCCGACAGATGTTTTTC.

This clone has more than one count but fewer than ten. The amino acid sequence in TCRdb belongs to a much larger clone and departs from this DNA's translation at residue 7, likely a sequencing read error; the sequence shown is translated from the DNA. This chain uses TRDV2 with TRDJ1, with TRDD3 as a possible D gene (6 bases). CDR1 and CDR2 (germline): GEAIGNYY, EKD. Trimming shortened V by 0 bases and J by 2 bases, and 24 bases separated the two germline ends. The CDR3 runs 19 residues. The CDR3 sequence: CACDTVARLGDRRTDKLIF. Here the CDR3 DNA reads TGTGCCTGTGACACCGTCGCAAGGCTCGGGGATCGGAGGACCGATAAACTCATCTTT.

This clone has only a few counts. This DNA's translation and the protein TCRdb lists, from a much larger clone, do not match at residue 3, likely due to a read error; the protein shown is translated from the DNA. V and J are TRDV2 and TRDJ1; the match to TRDD3 covers 12 bases. Germline loops: CDR1 GEAIGNYY, CDR2 EKD. This CDR3 contains 20 residues. The CDR3 loop is CAYDTLLGDTLPGDTDKLIF. The CDR3 DNA reads as TGTGCCTATGACACGTTACTGGGGGATACACTCCCGGGTGACACCGATAAACTCATCTTT.

A few counts support this clone. TCRdb's listed protein matches a much larger clone and diverges from this DNA's translation at residue 9, likely through a read error; the protein shown comes from the DNA. The chain is built from TRDV2 and TRDJ1, with 7 nucleotides matching TRDD3. Germline CDR1 is GEAIGNYY and CDR2 is EKD. The CDR3 runs to 18 residues. The junction had 13 bases not matched to a gene; V was cut back by 1 base and J by 0 bases. CDR3 sequence reads: CACDTLLGIGGYTDKLIF. The CDR3 DNA sequence: TGTGCCTGTGACACTTTACTGGGGATCGGGGGGTACACCGATAAACTCATCTTT.

As to this clone: With a far larger clone one base away, a read error is the likely cause. The identical CDR3 is also encoded by other nucleotide sequences in the sample. The CDR3 coding sequence is TGTGCCTGCGACACGGCGGGCTTTCCTACTGGGGCTTATGGCGATAAACTCATCTTT. It codes for CACDTAGFPTGAYGDKLIF. This sequence joins TRDV2 and TRDJ1; TRDD2 or TRDD3 may be the D gene (7 bases each). In germline, CDR1 is GEAIGNYY, CDR2 EKD. CDR3 size: 19 residues.

As regards this clone: The TCRdb record carries a much larger clone's protein, which differs from this DNA's translation at residue 5; a read error is the likely cause, and the protein listed here is the DNA translation. The gene calls are TRDV2 and TRDJ1; 9 nucleotides line up with TRDD3. Looked up from germline, CDR1 is GEAIGNYY and CDR2 is EKD. Trimming took 4 bases from V and 0 from J; bases not matched to a gene: 17. This CDR3 is 19 amino acids long. The CDR3: CACEMLTRRGYEDTDKLIF. For the CDR3, the DNA is TGTGCCTGTGAGATGCTTACGAGGAGGGGATACGAGGACACCGATAAACTCATCTTT.

This clone was counted between two and nine times. It is likely a read error: a sequence one base away is far more abundant. This specimen includes other DNA sequences encoding the same CDR3. The rearrangement joins TRDV2 to TRDJ1; maybe TRDD3 (5 bases). CDR3 length: 17 residues. The V and J ends lost 3 bases and 0 bases respectively, with 19 bases between them. Germline V CDR1 and CDR2: GEAIGNYY, EKD. This CDR3 is CACDPVLGDSHTDKLIF. The DNA for the CDR3 is TGTGCCTGTGACCCAGTACTTGGGGACTCACACACCGATAAACTCATCTTT.

By share, this clone ranks as large. The sample holds other DNA sequences that translate to the same CDR3. V and J are TRDV2 and TRDJ1; weak D call: TRDD3 (6 bases). Germline V gene data show CDR1 as GEAIGNYY and CDR2 as EKD. V lost 1 base and J 0 bases, leaving 11 bases between the germline ends. CDR3 size: 15 residues. The CDR3 DNA follows: TGTGCCTGTGACACGATGGGGGTTTACACCGATAAACTCATCTTT. Translating it yields CACDTMGVYTDKLIF.

As to this clone: TCRdb assigns this DNA the protein of a much larger clone, which departs from its translation at residue 11; this likely reflects a read error, and the protein shown comes from translating the DNA. In DNA, the CDR3 is TGTGCCTGTGACCCTGTACTGGGGGGCCACCCCTGGGACACCCGACAGATGTTTTTC. As protein: CACDPVLGGHPWDTRQMFF. The rearrangement uses TRDV2 and TRDJ3, with TRDD3 matching over 8 bases. V lost 3 bases, J lost 2 bases, and 11 bases stayed unmatched. Germline CDR1 reads GEAIGNYY; CDR2 reads EKD. There are 19 residues in the CDR3.

On this clone itself: TCRdb's protein for this DNA is that of a much larger clone and differs from the translation at residue 15, likely a read error; the protein shown is the DNA translation. The genes are TRDV2 and TRDJ1; 11 nucleotides match TRDD3. There are 17 residues in the CDR3. Germline V gene lookup returns CDR1 GEAIGNYY and CDR2 EKD. The CDR3 sequence: CACDTASWGIRWPKFIF. CDR3 sequence (DNA): TGTGCCTGTGACACCGCCTCGTGGGGGATACGATGGCCTAAATTCATCTTT.

Comment on this clone: A read error likely explains why the TCRdb protein, taken from a much larger clone, differs from this DNA's translation at residue 11; the protein shown is translated from the DNA. This chain uses TRDV2 with TRDJ1, with 10 bases fitting TRDD3. There are 18 residues in the CDR3. Losses at the gene ends were 0 bases for V and 0 bases for J; bases not matched to a gene: 9. Germline V gives CDR1 GEAIGNYY, CDR2 EKD. This CDR3 is CACDTVKLGDLYTDKLIF. In DNA form, the CDR3 reads TGTGCCTGTGACACCGTAAAACTGGGGGATCTGTACACCGATAAACTCATCTTT.

In the case of this clone: TCRdb pairs this DNA with a much larger clone's protein that differs at residue 15, likely a read error; the protein shown was translated from the DNA. This sequence joins TRDV2 and TRDJ1; TRDD3 matches 12 bases. The CDR3 length is 17 residues. CDR1 and CDR2 (germline): GEAIGNYY, EKD. The CDR3 protein is CACDTVQTGGYLNKFIF. DNA of the CDR3: TGTGCCTGTGACACCGTTCAGACTGGGGGATACTTGAATAAATTCATCTTT.

This clone was observed a handful of times. The TCRdb protein comes from a much larger clone and disagrees with this DNA's translation at residue 14, likely due to a read error; the protein given here is derived from the DNA. The CDR3 is CACDTVGGSPYTDTLIF. The CDR3 DNA reads as TGTGCCTGTGACACCGTTGGGGGATCCCCGTACACCGATACACTCATCTTT. The chain has TRDV2 and TRDJ1; TRDD3 aligns across 8 bases. Germline V gives CDR1 GEAIGNYY, CDR2 EKD. This CDR3 is 17 amino acids long.

To note about this clone: A much more abundant neighbour one base away suggests this may be a read error. Different DNA sequences within this sample yield the same CDR3. The rearrangement joins TRDV2 to TRDJ1, with 8 nucleotides matching TRDD3. Germline trimming cut 0 bases from V and 0 bases from J; bases unmatched to any gene: 17. CDR3 length: 20 amino acids. Germline V gene lookup returns CDR1 GEAIGNYY and CDR2 EKD. CDR3 region: CACDTVSTGGPRGYTDKLIF. CDR3 in DNA: TGTGCCTGTGACACCGTCTCGACTGGGGGCCCACGGGGTTACACCGATAAACTCATCTTT.

This clone turned up a few times. For this DNA, TCRdb reports the protein of a much larger clone, which diverges at residue 10, most likely from a read error; the protein presented here is translated directly from the DNA. The V call is TRDV2, the J call TRDJ1; 8 positions match TRDD3. The V segment lost 3 bases and the J segment 3 bases; nucleotides outside the gene matches: 8. The CDR3 length is 15 residues. The V gene's germline CDR1 is GEAIGNYY and CDR2 EKD. CDR3 region: CACDSVLGGPDKLIF. The DNA of the CDR3 is TGTGCCTGTGACTCGGTACTGGGGGGTCCCGATAAACTCATCTTT.

Details on this clone: The TCRdb protein comes from a much larger clone and disagrees with this DNA's translation at residue 10, likely due to a read error; the protein given here is derived from the DNA. In nucleotides, the CDR3 is TGTGCCTGTGACAGGCTTGCCCCGCCTGAACTGGGGGATACCGATAAACTCATCTTT. Translation gives CACDRLAPPELGDTDKLIF. The chain has TRDV2 and TRDJ1; TRDD3 agrees at 10 bases. The V gene end was trimmed by 2 bases and the J gene end by 2 bases; junction bases not matched to a gene: 16. CDR1 and CDR2 (germline): GEAIGNYY, EKD. The CDR3 loop spans 19 amino acids.

This clone was seen a few times. TCRdb's protein, taken from a much larger clone, differs from this DNA's translation at residue 11, likely owing to a read error; the protein displayed comes from the DNA. J is TRDJ1 and V is TRDV2; 7 bases line up with TRDD3. V dropped 3 bases and J dropped 1; count of bases not matched to a gene: 22. The CDR3 is made up of 20 amino acids. Germline lookup yields CDR1 GEAIGNYY and CDR2 EKD. CDR3 residues: CACDLMSAGLWDTSTDKLIF. In DNA, the CDR3 is TGTGCCTGTGACTTGATGTCGGCGGGGCTGTGGGATACATCCACCGATAAACTCATCTTT.

Regarding this clone: It differs at one base from a far larger clone, so likely a read error. Other DNA sequences within the sample encode an identical CDR3. The V call is TRDV2, the J call TRDJ1; tentatively, D is TRDD3 (6 bases). Trimming took 0 bases from V and 5 from J, leaving 39 bases between them. CDR1 and CDR2 from the germline V gene are GEAIGNYY and EKD. This CDR3 is built from 23 residues. CDR3 amino acids: CACDTVGTSGWGLWETQTDKLIF. In nucleotides, the CDR3 is TGTGCCTGTGACACCGTTGGCACATCGGGCTGGGGTCTGTGGGAAACCCAGACAGATAAACTCATCTTT.

This clone was found a few times. This chain links TRDV2 with TRDJ1; TRDD3 matches at 8 bases. V gave up 1 base and J gave up 3 bases; unmatched junction bases: 0. The CDR3 totals 13 residues. The germline V gene has CDR1 GEAIGNYY and CDR2 EKD. This CDR3 is CACDTGGSDKLIF. CDR3 nucleotide sequence: TGTGCCTGTGACACTGGGGGATCCGATAAACTCATCTTT.